This T cell receptor (beta chain) stems from a study of cytomegalovirus exposure and HLA in healthy donors. The donors gave bone marrow, and they were healthy. Findings and limits, study-wide: It was likely that a cluster of highly shared sequence variants was a sequencing artifact. What TCR beta sequences reportedly achieved was accurate prediction of HLA-A and HLA-B alleles in most subjects.

Primers included in the PCR were 60 Vbeta and 13 Jbeta primers. Original data processing: A later analysis counted approximately 80 million unique TCR beta chains, 9.5 million to 13 million shared. Here immunoSEQ multiplex PCR was the method, and the copy in TCRdb shows in-frame clones only, minus some. V, J and clone size are taken as reported in that table, and D and trimming were inferred from the DNA itself. The sample gives approximately 240,000 clones, over 65% of which show up once; less than 3.5% is in the top ten. As to this clone: Antigen specificity is unknown.

This clonotype was obtained from a woman aged 55-70 years in good health and CMV-seropositive. Input material: PBMCs.

The CDR3 sequence: CASSFTRGGVEKLFF. The CDR3 bases are TGTGCCAGTAGTTTCACCCGGGGAGGCGTTGAAAAACTGTTTTTT. V and J are TRBV19 and TRBJ1-4; no clear D. CDR1 is LNHDA, CDR2 SQIVND, per germline (reference sequence). V gave up 5 bases and J gave up 7 bases, with 17 bases separating them. CDR3 length equals 15 residues. Combining the CDR3 with reference TRBV19 and TRBJ1-4 gives the whole variable domain DGGITQSPKYLFRKEGQNVTLSCEQNLNHDAMYWYRQDPGQGLRLIYYSQIVNDFQKGDIAEGYSVSREKKESFPLTVTSAQKNPTAFYLCASSFTRGGVEKLFFGSGTQLSVL.